The sequence of this TCR beta chain was determined in a study of Graves' ophthalmopathy and Graves' hyperthyroidism. Trimming removed 6 bases from V and 6 bases from J; junction bases left unmatched: 9. Germline V lookup: CDR1 SEHNR, CDR2 FQNEAQ (reference sequence). This CDR3 spans 15 amino acids. The hyperthyroidism patients, aged 18 to 65, had been newly diagnosed, with under 2 months' duration. Clinicians diagnosed using symptoms, serum thyroxine, TRAb, thyroid ultrasound and orbital computed tomography. This clonotype was counted at least ten times. Researchers took RNA transcripts and amplified TCR beta CDR3 regions from them. The first round was an RT-PCR with HTBI primers, and the second round was a multiplex PCR. TCRdb analysed the multiplex PCR reads with MiXCR anew, one entry per CDR3 protein. Found here are around 1.1 million distinct CDR3 sequences, about 36% of them singletons; the top ten hold roughly 11%.

The TCR originated in an adult man with Graves' hyperthyroidism. The V call is TRBV7-9, the J call TRBJ2-7; 12 nucleotides align to TRBD1. Sample: peripheral blood or thyroid tissue (not recorded which). The CDR3 DNA reads as TGTGCCAGCAGACAAGATGGGACAGGGGGCGTCGAGCAGTACTTC. It encodes CASRQDGTGGVEQYF.